The 20 T cell receptor beta chains listed next were all sequenced from one sample in a study of cytomegalovirus exposure and HLA in healthy donors. Vbeta (60) and Jbeta (13) primers were used in the PCR. Sequenced by immunoSEQ multiplex PCR; TCRdb stores in-frame clones only, minus some. The sample lists around 140,000 clones, roughly 80% occurring once. Sequencing used PBMCs. The source is a female donor in good health and CMV-seronegative.

This chain uses TRBV7-3 with TRBJ1-1; 9 bases fit TRBD1. With 5 bases clipped from V and 0 bases from J, the junction kept 13 bases outside the gene matches. The CDR3 sequence is 18 residues long. The germline gives CDR1 SGHTA, CDR2 FQGTGA. In nucleotides, the CDR3 is TGTGCCAGCAGCCCCGTTCCACAGGGGGCAGGCCTGAACACTGAAGCTTTCTTT. It is translated as CASSPVPQGAGLNTEAFF.

This clone has just a few counts. The same CDR3 arises from other DNA sequences in this sample as well. This rearrangement joins TRBV4-2 to TRBJ1-2; D remains ambiguous. This CDR3 comprises 15 residues. Germline CDR1 is LGHNA and CDR2 is YNFKEQ. Trimming removed 0 bases from V and 2 bases from J, with 10 bases in between. For the CDR3, the DNA is TGTGCCAGCAGCCAAGATCGAGGAGAGAACTATGGCTACACCTTC. It yields the protein CASSQDRGENYGYTF.

The gene calls are TRBV6-1 and TRBJ2-2; D is perhaps TRBD1 (6 bases). CDR1 is MNHNS and CDR2 is SASEGT in the germline V gene. V was cut by 6 bases and J by 3 bases, with 14 bases left in between. The CDR3 has 15 amino acids. CDR3 amino acids: CASSVDRIYTGELFF. The CDR3 DNA is TGTGCCAGCAGCGTCGACAGGATATACACCGGGGAGCTGTTTTTT.

This clone has only one observation. The chain employs TRBV5-1 and TRBJ1-3; maybe TRBD1 (5 bases). Germline loops: CDR1 SGHRS, CDR2 YFSETQ. The germline V and J ends were trimmed by 3 bases and 0 bases, with 13 bases remaining between them. This CDR3 has 16 residues. As DNA, the CDR3 is TGCGCCAGCAGCTGGGGACTCATGAACTCTGGAAACACCATATATTTT. Amino acids: CASSWGLMNSGNTIYF.

The chain uses TRBV6-1 and TRBJ2-3; D might be TRBD2 (5 bases). The CDR3 sequence is 14 residues long. V was cut by 9 bases and J by 2 bases, with 15 bases left in between. Germline V gives CDR1 MNHNS, CDR2 SASEGT. CDR3 sequence (DNA): TGTGCCAGTGGTGGGCGGGTCTACACAGATACGCAGTATTTT. It is translated as CASGGRVYTDTQYF.

The chain carries TRBV5-4 and TRBJ1-5, with 8 positions matching TRBD1. Germline CDR1 reads SGHNT; CDR2 reads YYREEE (reference sequence). With 4 bases clipped from V and 3 bases from J, the junction kept 3 bases outside the gene matches. The CDR3 sequence is 14 residues long. The CDR3 DNA is TGTGCCAGCAGCCAGACAGGGGCCAATCAGCCCCAGCATTTT. Residues: CASSQTGANQPQHF. The complete variable domain, with remaining parts taken from reference TRBV5-4 and TRBJ1-5, reads ETGVTQSPTHLIKTRGQQVTLRCSSQSGHNTVSWYQQALGQGPQFIFQYYREEENGRGNFPPRFSGLQFPNYSSELNVNALELDDSALYLCASSQTGANQPQHFGDGTRLSIL.

This chain uses TRBV27 with TRBJ1-2; the D is unclear. This CDR3 region has 13 residues. Trimming left V 5 bases short and J 4 bases short, with 11 bases between. The germline gives CDR1 MNHEY, CDR2 SMNVEV (reference sequence). CDR3 nucleotide sequence: TGTGCCAGCAGTCACGGGGTAGGCTATGGCTACACCTTC. It is translated as CASSHGVGYGYTF.

The chain couples TRBV7-6 to TRBJ2-5; D uncertain. The CDR3 is 15 residues long. The ends were cut back, 1 base at V and 5 bases at J, with 14 bases in the middle. CDR1 SGHVS and CDR2 FNYEAQ come from the germline V gene. CDR3 residues: CASSLGTSPSETQYF. CDR3 DNA: TGTGCCAGCAGCTTAGGTACATCCCCCTCGGAGACCCAGTACTTC.

The rearrangement uses TRBV27 and TRBJ2-7, with 15 bases matching TRBD2. The CDR3 has 16 residues. The V segment lost 5 bases and the J segment 8 bases; nucleotides outside the gene matches: 10. The germline V gene encodes CDR1 MNHEY and CDR2 SMNVEV (reference sequence). CDR3 sequence reads: CASSRGLAGGPVKQYF. CDR3 nucleotides: TGTGCCAGCAGTAGGGGACTAGCGGGAGGACCTGTAAAGCAGTACTTC.

This clone was seen once. V and J are TRBV5-4 and TRBJ2-1, with 12 nucleotides matching TRBD1. CDR1 SGHNT and CDR2 YYREEE come from the germline V gene (reference sequence). This CDR3 contains 19 residues. V lost 4 bases to trimming and J lost 7 bases; unmatched junction nucleotides: 18. CDR3 sequence reads: CASSPLIRSGTGGSNEQFF. The CDR3, as DNA: TGTGCCAGCAGCCCGCTAATTAGATCCGGGACAGGGGGCTCGAATGAGCAGTTCTTC.

The V call is TRBV6-5, the J call TRBJ1-3; TRBD1 agrees at 9 bases. The V gene end was trimmed by 6 bases and the J gene end by 0 bases; junction bases not matched to a gene: 3. Germline V gene sequence: CDR1 MNHEY, CDR2 SVGAGI. CDR3 length: 15 residues. The DNA of the CDR3 is TGTGCCAGCAGGATGACAGGGGGCTCTGGAAACACCATATATTTT. Its translation is CASRMTGGSGNTIYF.

This chain joins TRBV20-1 and TRBJ1-1, with D unclear. CDR3 length: 11 residues. Germline CDR1 and CDR2: DFQATT and SNEGSKA (reference sequence). The germline V and J ends were trimmed by 3 bases and 4 bases, with 6 bases remaining between them. The CDR3 sequence is CSASSSTEAFF. The DNA of the CDR3 is TGCAGTGCTAGCTCCAGCACTGAAGCTTTCTTT.

The chain uses TRBV28 and TRBJ1-2; 7 nucleotides match TRBD1. Per germline, CDR1 MDHEN and CDR2 SYDVKM. The CDR3 sequence is 13 residues long. With 7 bases clipped from V and 2 bases from J, the junction kept 4 bases outside the gene matches. The CDR3 here is CASTMTGNYGYTF. The CDR3 DNA reads as TGTGCCAGCACCATGACAGGGAACTATGGCTACACCTTC.

This chain uses TRBV6-4 with TRBJ2-1, with TRBD1 matching 7 bases. CDR1 is MRHNA and CDR2 is SNTAGT in the germline V gene. The CDR3 spans 13 residues. Trimming removed 3 bases from V and 6 bases from J; junction bases left unmatched: 2. The CDR3 reads CASSDDRVNEQFF. As DNA, the CDR3 is TGTGCCAGCAGTGATGACAGGGTCAATGAGCAGTTCTTC.

This clone showed up just once. This chain uses TRBV27 with TRBJ2-2; D possibly corresponds to TRBD1 (5 bases). CDR3 size: 13 residues. CDR1 is MNHEY and CDR2 is SMNVEV in the germline V gene (reference sequence). V gave up 6 bases and J gave up 8 bases, with 13 bases separating them. CDR3 in amino acids: CASRFQGAGELFF. As DNA, the CDR3 is TGTGCCAGCAGATTTCAGGGCGCGGGGGAGCTGTTTTTT.

J is TRBJ2-4 and V is TRBV19; tentatively, D is TRBD2 (5 bases). The CDR3 covers 12 residues. V lost 4 bases and J lost 6, with 7 bases in between. Germline CDR1 reads LNHDA; CDR2 reads SQIVND (reference sequence). CDR3 bases: TGTGCCAGTAGTAAACTAGGAAACATTCAGTACTTC. It codes for CASSKLGNIQYF. The entire variable domain, with the rest obtained from reference TRBV19 and TRBJ2-4, is as follows: DGGITQSPKYLFRKEGQNVTLSCEQNLNHDAMYWYRQDPGQGLRLIYYSQIVNDFQKGDIAEGYSVSREKKESFPLTVTSAQKNPTAFYLCASSKLGNIQYFGAGTRLSVL.

J is TRBJ1-1 and V is TRBV29-1; D is unresolved. The CDR3 runs 13 residues. Germline V CDR1 and CDR2: SQVTM, ANQGSEA. The V gene lost 1 base and the J gene lost 4 bases, with 10 bases spanning the gap. Written as DNA, the CDR3 is TGCAGCGTTGAAGTGAGTCGGGGCACTGAAGCTTTCTTT. This sequence encodes CSVEVSRGTEAFF.

The DNA for the CDR3 is TGTGCCAGCAGCGTAGGGGGGCAGGCCTGGGACACCATATATTTT. Translation gives CASSVGGQAWDTIYF. The gene calls are TRBV9 and TRBJ1-3, with a weak D call TRBD1 (6 bases). V was trimmed by 0 bases and J by 8 bases, leaving 15 bases between them. The CDR3 covers 15 residues. The germline V gene has CDR1 SGDLS and CDR2 YYNGEE. The full variable domain, its missing parts supplied by reference TRBV9 and TRBJ1-3, is DSGVTQTPKHLITATGQRVTLRCSPRSGDLSVYWYQQSLDQGLQFLIQYYNGEERAKGNILERFSAQQFPDLHSELNLSSLELGDSALYFCASSVGGQAWDTIYFGEGSWLTVV.

This clone occurred a few times. The genes are TRBV5-1 and TRBJ1-1; the D is unclear. The CDR3 loop spans 13 amino acids. CDR1 is SGHRS and CDR2 is YFSETQ in the germline V gene. Between the trimmed V and J ends, which lost 4 bases and 6 bases, there was a span of 13 bases. CDR3 protein: CASSTLGSPEAFF. The CDR3 region has the DNA TGCGCCAGCAGCACTTTGGGGAGCCCTGAAGCTTTCTTT.

This rearrangement joins TRBV19 to TRBJ2-1; D is unresolved. The CDR3 has 13 amino acids. Germline CDR1 reads LNHDA; CDR2 reads SQIVND (reference sequence). The V and J ends lost 6 bases and 1 base respectively, with 7 bases between them. This CDR3 reads CASRSGSYNEQFF. CDR3 in DNA: TGTGCCAGTAGGTCAGGATCCTACAATGAGCAGTTCTTC.